Presented here are 15 T cell receptor beta chains from one specimen sequenced in a study of cytomegalovirus exposure and HLA in healthy donors. The PCR employed 60 Vbeta primers together with 13 Jbeta primers. The table came from immunoSEQ multiplex PCR; TCRdb's copy has only in-frame clones and leaves some out. In the table there are roughly 130,000 clones, approximately 61% of which are singletons. Specimen: PBMCs. The receptors here all came from a man aged 30 to 39 in good health and CMV-seropositive.

This clone was detected a few times. The rearrangement uses TRBV4-2 and TRBJ2-7; a possible D gene is TRBD2 (6 bases). The CDR3 is 15 residues long. CDR1 LGHNA and CDR2 YNFKEQ come from the germline V gene. Trimming cost V 5 bases and J 5 bases, with 19 bases left between them. DNA of the CDR3: TGTGCCAGCAGCTTGGGACTCGCTTGGTTAAACGAGCAGTACTTC. Protein: CASSLGLAWLNEQYF.

The chain uses TRBV29-1 and TRBJ2-5, with 8 bases aligning to TRBD2. The last part of the DNA fits TRBJ2-7 better; the J call may be wrong. The CDR3 sequence is 12 residues long. In germline, CDR1 is SQVTM, CDR2 ANQGSEA. DNA of the CDR3: TGCAGCGTTGGTACTAGCGGCTACGAGCAGTACTTC. Protein sequence: CSVGTSGYEQYF.

The rearrangement links TRBV6-5 to TRBJ2-3; D is perhaps TRBD1 (6 bases). Trimming shortened V by 6 bases and J by 9 bases, and 22 bases separated the two germline ends. CDR3 length: 15 amino acids. Germline V gives CDR1 MNHEY, CDR2 SVGAGI. The CDR3 bases are TGTGCCAGCAGAAAAGGGGCCTTCGACACAGGGACGCAGTATTTT. This translates into CASRKGAFDTGTQYF.

The CDR3 DNA reads as TGTGCCAGCAGAGCGGATCCGGAGACCCAGTACTTC. Encoded protein: CASRADPETQYF. This chain links TRBV2 with TRBJ2-5; perhaps TRBD2 as D (5 bases). CDR3 size: 12 residues. Trimming took 6 bases from V and 5 from J, leaving 10 bases between them. Per germline, CDR1 SNHLY and CDR2 FYNNEI.

V usage is TRBV7-9 and J usage is TRBJ2-1; D perhaps matches TRBD2 (6 bases). Germline CDR1 and CDR2: SEHNR and FQNEAQ (reference sequence). Trimming stripped 5 bases from V and 5 bases from J, with 16 bases between. The CDR3 contains 15 residues. The CDR3 DNA reads as TGTGCCAGCAGCCCCGGTATAGCGGTCGACAATGAGCAGTTCTTC. Translating gives CASSPGIAVDNEQFF.

The chain combines TRBV5-4 with TRBJ1-3; D may be TRBD1 (6 bases). Germline lookup yields CDR1 SGHNT and CDR2 YYREEE (reference sequence). There are 16 residues in the CDR3. Trimming removed 5 bases from V and 1 base from J, with 16 bases in between. CDR3 amino acids: CASSEDRLASGNTIYF. DNA of the CDR3: TGTGCCAGCAGTGAAGACAGGTTGGCGTCTGGAAACACCATATATTTT.

A remark on this clone: At one end, the junction sequence differs from germline, possibly due to a read error. The chain has TRBV7-3 and TRBJ1-1; maybe TRBD1 (5 bases). The CDR3 has 16 residues. CDR1 and CDR2 (germline): SGHTA, FQGTGA. The CDR3 DNA reads as TGTGCCAGCAGTCAAGACCCGCAGGGCTCTGGCACTGAGGCTTTCTTT. It codes for CASSQDPQGSGTEAFF.

The chain is built from TRBV18 and TRBJ1-2, with 10 bases lining up with TRBD1. From germline, CDR1 is KGHSH and CDR2 LQKENI. Trimming at V came to 4 bases and at J to 3 bases, leaving 8 bases not matched to a gene. CDR3 length: 16 residues. DNA for the CDR3: TGTGCCAGCTCACTGCCGGGACAGGGGACCTACTATGGCTACACCTTC. It translates to CASSLPGQGTYYGYTF.

This chain uses TRBV7-8 with TRBJ2-7; 11 nucleotides match TRBD1. With 6 bases clipped from V and 5 bases from J, the junction kept 9 bases outside the gene matches. Germline V gene data show CDR1 as SGHVS and CDR2 as FQNEAQ. The CDR3 sequence is 15 residues long. The DNA for the CDR3 is TGTGCCAGCAGAATAGTCGGGACAGGGGGGCACGAGCAGTACTTC. Residues: CASRIVGTGGHEQYF.

This clone was counted between two and nine times. This chain uses TRBV4-3 with TRBJ1-4; TRBD1 is a possible D gene (6 bases). This CDR3 has 16 residues. Trimming stripped 1 base from V and 7 bases from J, with 16 bases between. Germline V gene lookup returns CDR1 LGHNA and CDR2 YSLEER. The CDR3 here is CASSQAGGGFFEKLFF. The CDR3 DNA follows: TGCGCCAGCAGCCAAGCGGGCGGGGGCTTTTTTGAAAAACTGTTTTTT.

The chain recombines TRBV15 with TRBJ1-1; D ambiguous. The CDR3 covers 14 residues. CDR1 is LNHNV, CDR2 YYDKDF, per germline (reference sequence). The V and J ends lost 0 bases and 10 bases respectively, with 15 bases between them. CDR3 in amino acids: CATSRDVAADRAFF. CDR3 bases: TGTGCCACCAGCAGAGATGTGGCCGCCGATCGAGCTTTCTTT.

The CDR3, as DNA: TGTGCCAGCAGTTTATACACAGGGAGTCACTACGAGCAGTACTTC. Its protein product is CASSLYTGSHYEQYF. The chain recombines TRBV27 with TRBJ2-7; tentatively, D is TRBD1 (6 bases). The length of the CDR3 is 15 residues. The V end was cut by 1 base, the J end by 3 bases, with 13 bases between. Germline loops: CDR1 MNHEY, CDR2 SMNVEV (reference sequence).

This clone was detected only a few times. The genes are TRBV20-1 and TRBJ2-1; 11 bases are a match to TRBD2. The CDR3 is made up of 11 amino acids. The V gene end was trimmed by 3 bases and the J gene end by 15 bases; junction bases not matched to a gene: 4. Germline V gives CDR1 DFQATT, CDR2 SNEGSKA (reference sequence). The CDR3 nucleotides are TGCAGTGCTAGTCGACTAGCGGGACTGTTCTTC. This sequence encodes CSASRLAGLFF.

V usage is TRBV2 and J usage is TRBJ2-5; TRBD2 agrees at 12 bases. Germline trimming cut 4 bases from V and 5 bases from J; bases unmatched to any gene: 2. Germline V gene sequence: CDR1 SNHLY, CDR2 FYNNEI. There are 14 residues in the CDR3. Here the CDR3 DNA reads TGTGCCAGCAGTGGACTAGCGGGAGCTGAGACCCAGTACTTC. Translation gives CASSGLAGAETQYF.

The chain has TRBV2 and TRBJ2-5; D may be TRBD2 (6 bases). The last part of the DNA fits TRBJ2-7 better; the J call may be wrong. This CDR3 is 12 amino acids long. CDR1 is SNHLY and CDR2 is FYNNEI in the germline V gene. CDR3 in DNA: TGTGCCAGCAGGGAGGGCCCCTACGAGCAGTACTTC. This codes for CASREGPYEQYF.